The rows below give T cell receptor beta chains drawn from one sample of a study of cytomegalovirus exposure and HLA in healthy donors. The method was immunoSEQ multiplex PCR; TCRdb's version includes in-frame clones alone and lacks a portion of them. The table lists 150,000 to 200,000 clones, more than 65% of them singletons. Specimen: PBMCs. Receptor source: a man in his forties or fifties in good health and CMV-seronegative. CDR3s include the opening cysteine and the closing phenylalanine or tryptophan. A D gene is named only where the DNA matches it firmly. The size entry is marked missing in some rows and otherwise reads once, few, many or a size class.

clone_size: .
v_call: TRBV4-3
j_call: TRBJ1-2
d_call: .
cdr3_nt: TGCGCCAGCAGCCAAGAGAGCGGCAGCTACTATGGCTACACCTTC
cdr3_aa: CASSQESGSYYGYTF

clone_size: .
v_call: TRBV7-2
j_call: TRBJ2-7
d_call: TRBD2
cdr3_nt: TGTGCCAGCAGCTCCTCCCCTAGCGGGTCCTACGAGCAGTACTTC
cdr3_aa: CASSSSPSGSYEQYF

clone_size: once
v_call: TRBV6-5
j_call: TRBJ1-6
d_call: .
cdr3_nt: TGTGCCACCGGCCGTGGACAACATAATTCACCCCTCCACTTT
cdr3_aa: CATGRGQHNSPLHF

clone_size: once
v_call: TRBV29-1
j_call: TRBJ1-2
d_call: .
cdr3_nt: TGCAGCGTTGAAGCTTTCCAGGGTAGTAACTATGGCTACACCTTC
cdr3_aa: CSVEAFQGSNYGYTF

clone_size: .
v_call: TRBV4-3
j_call: TRBJ1-1
d_call: .
cdr3_nt: TGCGCCAGCAGCCAAGATCTGGGACTTTGGAACACTGAAGCTTTCTTT
cdr3_aa: CASSQDLGLWNTEAFF

clone_size: .
v_call: TRBV5-8
j_call: TRBJ2-1
d_call: TRBD2
cdr3_nt: TGTGCCAGCAGCTTGGCCCTAGCGGGGGCCTACAATGAGCAGTTCTTC
cdr3_aa: CASSLALAGAYNEQFF

clone_size: .
v_call: TRBV29-1
j_call: TRBJ2-1
d_call: .
cdr3_nt: TGCAGCGTCACCCCCGGGTCCAGAAACAATGAGCAGTTCTTC
cdr3_aa: CSVTPGSRNNEQFF

clone_size: .
v_call: TRBV7-9
j_call: TRBJ1-6
d_call: .
cdr3_nt: TGTTCCAGCAGCTTGGCCGGGTCACCCCTCCACTTT
cdr3_aa: CSSSLAGSPLHF

clone_size: .
v_call: TRBV18
j_call: TRBJ1-1
d_call: .
cdr3_nt: TGTGCCAGCTGTCAGGGCCACACTGAAGCTTTCTTT
cdr3_aa: CASCQGHTEAFF

clone_size: .
v_call: TRBV18
j_call: TRBJ1-1
d_call: .
cdr3_nt: TGTGCCAGCTCACCAGGGGAGATGGTGAACACTGAAGCTTTCTTT
cdr3_aa: CASSPGEMVNTEAFF

clone_size: few
v_call: TRBV5-1
j_call: TRBJ1-1
d_call: TRBD1
cdr3_nt: TGCGCCAGCAGGTTTCGACAGGGGGCGAACACTGAAGCTTTCTTT
cdr3_aa: CASRFRQGANTEAFF

clone_size: .
v_call: TRBV18
j_call: TRBJ1-5
d_call: .
cdr3_nt: TGTGCCAGCTCACCAGGGGGGAGCAATCAGCCCCAGCATTTT
cdr3_aa: CASSPGGSNQPQHF

clone_size: .
v_call: TRBV15
j_call: TRBJ1-5
d_call: .
cdr3_nt: TGTGCCACCAGCATTTTACAGGGTAAGGCCCAGCATTTT
cdr3_aa: CATSILQGKAQHF

clone_size: .
v_call: TRBV19
j_call: TRBJ2-3
d_call: .
cdr3_nt: TGTGCCAGTTCGTCACAACCGACACTCCGCACAGATACGCAGTATTTT
cdr3_aa: CASSSQPTLRTDTQYF

clone_size: .
v_call: TRBV19
j_call: TRBJ2-7
d_call: .
cdr3_nt: TGTGCCAGTAGTCGACAGTTCACCTACGAGCAGTACTTC
cdr3_aa: CASSRQFTYEQYF

clone_size: once
v_call: TRBV20-1
j_call: TRBJ1-1
d_call: .
cdr3_nt: TGCAGTGCTAGCCGAGCGGATGAAGCTTTCTTT
cdr3_aa: CSASRADEAFF

clone_size: .
v_call: TRBV5-6
j_call: TRBJ2-7
d_call: TRBD2
cdr3_nt: TGTGCCAGCAGCTCGGCGGCGCGGGGGGGCCTCCTCAACGAGCAGTACTTC
cdr3_aa: CASSSAARGGLLNEQYF

clone_size: .
v_call: TRBV9
j_call: TRBJ1-2
d_call: TRBD1
cdr3_nt: TGTGCCAGCAGCGTAGATGATTCCCAGGGGGGTTATGGCTACACCTTC
cdr3_aa: CASSVDDSQGGYGYTF

clone_size: .
v_call: TRBV9
j_call: TRBJ2-1
d_call: TRBD2
cdr3_nt: TGTGCCAGCAGCCCGACAGCGGGGGGGTTCAATGAGCAGTTCTTC
cdr3_aa: CASSPTAGGFNEQFF

clone_size: .
v_call: TRBV6-4
j_call: TRBJ2-3
d_call: .
cdr3_nt: TGTGCCAGCAGTGCGACAGGCAAGGGAACAGATACGCAGTATTTT
cdr3_aa: CASSATGKGTDTQYF

clone_size: .
v_call: TRBV18
j_call: TRBJ2-5
d_call: .
cdr3_nt: TGTGCCAGCTCACCCGGGACGGACAGTCAAGAGACCCAGTACTTC
cdr3_aa: CASSPGTDSQETQYF

clone_size: once
v_call: TRBV9
j_call: TRBJ2-5
d_call: TRBD1
cdr3_nt: TGTGCCAGCAGCGTAGCTCCAGGGGGTGGGCAAGAGACCCAGTACTTC
cdr3_aa: CASSVAPGGGQETQYF

clone_size: .
v_call: TRBV5-1
j_call: TRBJ2-3
d_call: TRBD1
cdr3_nt: TGCGCCAGCGGACAGGGGGGAGAAGATACGCAGTATTTT
cdr3_aa: CASGQGGEDTQYF

clone_size: .
v_call: TRBV19
j_call: TRBJ1-2
d_call: .
cdr3_nt: TGTGCCAGTAGTATAGAGACAGGACCAAACTATGGCTACACCTTC
cdr3_aa: CASSIETGPNYGYTF

clone_size: .
v_call: TRBV14
j_call: TRBJ2-3
d_call: TRBD2
cdr3_nt: TGTGCCAGCAGCGATACGGTAAAGCGGGCGCGGGAGACGCAGTATTTT
cdr3_aa: CASSDTVKRARETQYF

clone_size: .
v_call: TRBV7-9
j_call: TRBJ2-2
d_call: TRBD2
cdr3_nt: TGTGCCAGCAGCTCGGTCTCCGGGGGGATCACCGGGGAGCTGTTTTTT
cdr3_aa: CASSSVSGGITGELFF

clone_size: .
v_call: TRBV10-1
j_call: TRBJ1-4
d_call: TRBD1
cdr3_nt: TGCGCCAGCAGTGAGTTAGGACAGGGAAATGAAAAACTGTTTTTT
cdr3_aa: CASSELGQGNEKLFF

clone_size: once
v_call: TRBV7-9
j_call: TRBJ1-1
d_call: .
cdr3_nt: TGTTCCAGCTGGAACTGGGGGCGCTTCGTGAACACTGAAGCTTTCTTT
cdr3_aa: CSSWNWGRFVNTEAFF

clone_size: .
v_call: TRBV6-5
j_call: TRBJ2-7
d_call: TRBD1
cdr3_nt: TGTGCCAGCATGTCGTGGACAGGGGGTACTAACGAGCAGTACTTC
cdr3_aa: CASMSWTGGTNEQYF

clone_size: .
v_call: TRBV4-1
j_call: TRBJ1-3
d_call: TRBD1
cdr3_nt: TGCGCCAGCAGCCAACAACAGGGGTCGGGAAACACCATATATTTT
cdr3_aa: CASSQQQGSGNTIYF

clone_size: .
v_call: TRBV7-2
j_call: TRBJ1-2
d_call: TRBD1
cdr3_nt: TGTGCCAGCAGTAGTTACAGGGGACCTTCCGATGGCTACACCTTC
cdr3_aa: CASSSYRGPSDGYTF

clone_size: .
v_call: TRBV9
j_call: TRBJ1-1
d_call: TRBD1
cdr3_nt: TGTGCCAGCGGGACAGGGAACACTGAAGCTTTCTTT
cdr3_aa: CASGTGNTEAFF

clone_size: .
v_call: TRBV4-2
j_call: TRBJ2-4
d_call: .
cdr3_nt: TGTGCCAGCAGCCATCACAGGGTGGGTTTGGAAAACATTCAGTACTTC
cdr3_aa: CASSHHRVGLENIQYF

clone_size: .
v_call: TRBV12-5
j_call: TRBJ2-3
d_call: TRBD2
cdr3_nt: TGTGCTAGTGGTTTGAAGGGGAGCGGGGGGGCCACAGATACGCAGTATTTT
cdr3_aa: CASGLKGSGGATDTQYF

clone_size: few
v_call: TRBV19
j_call: TRBJ1-4
d_call: .
cdr3_nt: TGTGCCAGCAAACGGTACTCCTTTAATGAAAAACTGTTTTTT
cdr3_aa: CASKRYSFNEKLFF

clone_size: once
v_call: TRBV4-1
j_call: TRBJ1-2
d_call: TRBD1
cdr3_nt: TGCGCCAGCAGCCAAGTGGGGACAGGGACCTATGGCTACACCTTC
cdr3_aa: CASSQVGTGTYGYTF

clone_size: .
v_call: TRBV9
j_call: TRBJ2-6
d_call: .
cdr3_nt: TGTGCCAGCCGTTCAAGACAGTCACACTCTGGGGCCAACGTCCTGACTTTC
cdr3_aa: CASRSRQSHSGANVLTF

clone_size: .
v_call: TRBV15
j_call: TRBJ2-2
d_call: .
cdr3_nt: TGTGCCACCAGCAGAGATTTGGCAGGGGTAACCGGGGAGCTGTTTTTT
cdr3_aa: CATSRDLAGVTGELFF

clone_size: .
v_call: TRBV29-1
j_call: TRBJ2-1
d_call: TRBD1
cdr3_nt: TGCAGCGTTGGGGTGACAGGGGTCGATGAGCAGTTCTTC
cdr3_aa: CSVGVTGVDEQFF

clone_size: .
v_call: TRBV19
j_call: TRBJ2-5
d_call: TRBD1
cdr3_nt: TGTGCCAGTAGAGGATACAGGGGGCGAGGCCAAGAGACCCAGTACTTC
cdr3_aa: CASRGYRGRGQETQYF

clone_size: .
v_call: TRBV27
j_call: TRBJ2-1
d_call: .
cdr3_nt: TGTGCCAGCAGTTTAGGCAGGGCGGCCTACAATGAGCAGTTCTTC
cdr3_aa: CASSLGRAAYNEQFF

clone_size: .
v_call: TRBV4-3
j_call: TRBJ1-2
d_call: TRBD1
cdr3_nt: TGCGCCAGCAGCCATAGGACAGGGAACTATGGCTACACCTTC
cdr3_aa: CASSHRTGNYGYTF

clone_size: .
v_call: TRBV7-2
j_call: TRBJ2-7
d_call: .
cdr3_nt: TGTGCCAGCAGCTTAGCTGGGACAACATACGAGCAGTACTTC
cdr3_aa: CASSLAGTTYEQYF

clone_size: .
v_call: TRBV5-1
j_call: TRBJ2-1
d_call: .
cdr3_nt: TGCGCCAGCAGGAGAGGCCTCGACAATGAGCAGTTCTTC
cdr3_aa: CASRRGLDNEQFF

clone_size: few
v_call: TRBV27
j_call: TRBJ1-6
d_call: .
cdr3_nt: TGTGCCAGCAGTTTATATACTACAGGGAGGGGTTCACCCCTCCACTTT
cdr3_aa: CASSLYTTGRGSPLHF

clone_size: .
v_call: TRBV5-1
j_call: TRBJ2-1
d_call: .
cdr3_nt: TGCGCCAGCAGCACAGGGACGCCGCCCTACAATGAGCAGTTCTTC
cdr3_aa: CASSTGTPPYNEQFF

clone_size: .
v_call: TRBV30
j_call: TRBJ1-4
d_call: TRBD1
cdr3_nt: TGTGCCTGGGGGACAGGGGTTGAAAAACTGTTTTTT
cdr3_aa: CAWGTGVEKLFF

clone_size: .
v_call: TRBV10-1
j_call: TRBJ2-2
d_call: TRBD1
cdr3_nt: TGCGCCAGCACAAGATCCGGGACAGGTGGCACCGGGGAGCTGTTTTTT
cdr3_aa: CASTRSGTGGTGELFF

clone_size: .
v_call: TRBV5-5
j_call: TRBJ2-1
d_call: TRBD2
cdr3_nt: TGTGCCAGCAGCTCGTTTAGCGGGGCCGCCTACAATGAGCAGTTCTTC
cdr3_aa: CASSSFSGAAYNEQFF

clone_size: .
v_call: TRBV7-2
j_call: TRBJ1-1
d_call: .
cdr3_nt: TGTGCCAGCAGCCTACCTTTTCGGGGCACTGAAGCTTTCTTT
cdr3_aa: CASSLPFRGTEAFF